A selection of T cell receptor beta chains follows, all from one sample in a study of T cell responses to AZD1222 COVID-19 vaccine. TCRdb's copy holds only in-frame clones and misses some; the assay was immunoSEQ multiplex PCR. The data show around 100,000 clones, about 87% seen once. Specimen: peripheral blood, collected on day 0 of AZD1222 vaccination. The receptors stem from an adult in good health. The CDR3 runs from the conserved cysteine through the conserved F or W. The D gene is left open where the match is weak. Some rows mark clone size as missing; the rest say once, few, many or name a class of expanded clone.

j_gene	d_gene	abundance	len	v_gene	CDR3aa	CDR3nt
TRBJ2-3	TRBD2	.	15	TRBV5-5	CASSLLAGPTDTQYF	TGTGCCAGCAGCTTATTAGCGGGGCCCACAGATACGCAGTATTTT
TRBJ1-4	.	once	16	TRBV30	CAWSNPRTTYTEGLFF	TGTGCCTGGAGTAACCCCCGGACGACCTACACGGAGGGACTGTTTTTT
TRBJ2-2	TRBD2	once	19	TRBV7-2	CASSNPFRTSGRNTGELFF	TGTGCCAGCAGCAACCCTTTTCGGACTAGCGGGCGGAACACCGGGGAGCTGTTTTTT
TRBJ2-5	.	.	16	TRBV4-1	CASSQDGGTAKETQYF	TGCGCCAGCAGCCAAGATGGCGGGACTGCCAAAGAGACCCAGTACTTC
TRBJ2-1	.	.	14	TRBV4-3	CASSQAKGGNEQFF	TGCGCCAGCAGCCAGGCAAAGGGGGGCAATGAGCAGTTCTTC
TRBJ2-6	.	few	17	TRBV4-2	CASSQGPVYSGANVLTF	TGTGCCAGCAGCCAGGGGCCCGTTTACTCTGGGGCCAACGTCCTGACTTTC
TRBJ2-3	.	.	15	TRBV6-5	CASSYRTMTGDTQYF	TGTGCCAGCAGTTACCGAACTATGACAGGAGATACGCAGTATTTT
TRBJ2-7	TRBD2	.	18	TRBV28	CASSSGLAGALSSYEQYF	TGTGCCAGCAGTTCGGGGCTAGCGGGAGCCTTATCCTCCTACGAGCAGTACTTC
TRBJ1-1	.	.	17	TRBV11-3	CASSLDGVGFGNTEAFF	TGTGCCAGCAGCTTAGATGGGGTGGGGTTTGGGAACACTGAAGCTTTCTTT
TRBJ1-6	TRBD1	once	15	TRBV6-2/TRBV6-3	CASSYRTGGDSPLHF	TGTGCCAGCAGTTACCGGACAGGGGGAGACTCACCCCTCCACTTT
TRBJ2-6	.	.	15	TRBV6-5	CASSSVGSGANVLTF	TGTGCCAGCAGTTCGGTTGGCTCTGGGGCCAACGTCCTGACTTTC
TRBJ2-7	.	.	16	TRBV2	CASRSILARGPYEQYF	TGTGCCAGCAGGTCCATTCTAGCGAGAGGACCCTACGAGCAGTACTTC
TRBJ2-2	TRBD2	.	15	TRBV7-3	CASSLQLAGPRELFF	TGTGCCAGCAGCTTACAGCTAGCGGGGCCGCGGGAGCTGTTTTTT